The 9 T cell receptor beta chains below all came from one sample that was sequenced in a study of shared clonotypes between healthy human individuals. Assay: immunoSEQ multiplex PCR; the TCRdb copy retains only in-frame clones and omits some. This repertoire shows millions of clones, approximately 95% found once; its top ten account for 0.3% to 0.4%. Sequenced sample: naive CD4+ T cells from PBMCs. Documented subset: CD45RA+ positively selected. These receptors came from a man younger than 35 in good health. Some clones in this sample may be carry-over from other donors' samples.

The genes are TRBV7-6 and TRBJ1-4; 7 nucleotides line up with TRBD1. V lost 2 bases to trimming and J lost 5 bases; unmatched junction nucleotides: 5. The CDR3 spans 15 residues. Germline V gene sequence: CDR1 SGHVS, CDR2 FNYEAQ. Written as DNA, the CDR3 is TGTGCCAGCAGCTTATCGGGACAGCGGAATGAAAAACTGTTTTTT. Protein sequence: CASSLSGQRNEKLFF.

The rearrangement links TRBV2 to TRBJ1-5; D gene unclear. This CDR3 is 13 amino acids long. The V end was cut by 1 base, the J end by 6 bases, with 7 bases between. Germline V gives CDR1 SNHLY, CDR2 FYNNEI. Written as DNA, the CDR3 is TGTGCCAGCAGTGAAGAGGGTACTCAGCCCCAGCATTTT. Protein sequence: CASSEEGTQPQHF.

This chain connects TRBV7-6 to TRBJ2-1, with 13 nucleotides matching TRBD2. CDR3 size: 16 residues. Looked up from germline, CDR1 is SGHVS and CDR2 is FNYEAQ. V lost 0 bases and J lost 9; bases outside the gene matches: 5. The CDR3 bases are TGTGCCAGCAGCTTAGCCGTAACTAGCGGGAGGGGTGAGCAGTTCTTC. As protein: CASSLAVTSGRGEQFF.

The V call is TRBV5-4, the J call TRBJ2-7; TRBD1 might be the D (6 bases). Looked up from germline, CDR1 is SGHNT and CDR2 is YYREEE (reference sequence). CDR3 length equals 14 residues. The V end was cut by 4 bases, the J end by 0 bases, with 11 bases between. The CDR3 DNA is TGTGCCAGCAGCCAACAGGGAGCCTCCTACGAGCAGTACTTC. Translating gives CASSQQGASYEQYF.

The chain couples TRBV4-1 to TRBJ2-4, with 7 bases that match TRBD1. Germline V gives CDR1 MGHRA, CDR2 YSYEKL. This CDR3 is built from 15 residues. V was clipped by 0 bases and J by 9 bases; unmatched bases: 8. CDR3 coding DNA: TGCGCCAGCAGCCAAGAGGTGGTGGCAGGGGGCATTCAGTACTTC. Translating it yields CASSQEVVAGGIQYF.

The chain is built from TRBV11-2 and TRBJ2-7; D is unclear. The CDR3 totals 14 residues. CDR1 and CDR2 (germline): SGHAT, FQNNGV. V was pared by 1 base and J by 5 bases, with 12 bases between. CDR3 in DNA: TGTGCCAGCAGCTTAGTAGGGTCTATCGACGAGCAGTACTTC. Residues: CASSLVGSIDEQYF. Full variable domain (rest looked up from reference TRBV11-2 and TRBJ2-7): EAGVAQSPRYKIIEKRQSVAFWCNPISGHATLYWYQQILGQGPKLLIQFQNNGVVDDSQLPKDRFSAERLKGVDSTLKIQPAKLEDSAVYLCASSLVGSIDEQYFGPGTRLTVT.

This chain connects TRBV7-2 to TRBJ2-5, with 8 bases that match TRBD2. J gave up 4 bases and V 0 bases, and 4 bases lay outside the gene matches. From germline, CDR1 is SGHTA and CDR2 FQGNSA. The CDR3 has 15 amino acids. The CDR3 region is CASSLARLAGETQYF. DNA of the CDR3: TGTGCCAGCAGCTTAGCGCGGCTAGCGGGAGAGACCCAGTACTTC.

V gene TRBV11-3 combines with J gene TRBJ2-3, with D tentatively TRBD1 (7 bases). V was pared by 2 bases and J by 5 bases, with 8 bases between. This CDR3 has 13 amino acids. Germline V gene lookup returns CDR1 SGHNT and CDR2 YENEEA. This CDR3 reads CASSLQGGDTQYF. The CDR3 nucleotides read TGTGCCAGCAGCTTACAGGGGGGAGATACGCAGTATTTT.

The CDR3 DNA is TGTGCCAGCAGTTCCCAGGGATATGAAGGGGGCGAGCAGTACTTC. It encodes CASSSQGYEGGEQYF. The chain carries TRBV28 and TRBJ2-7; weak D call: TRBD1 (6 bases). Germline V gene sequence: CDR1 MDHEN, CDR2 SYDVKM. Trimming removed 4 bases at V and 6 bases at J, with 19 bases between. CDR3 length: 15 amino acids.